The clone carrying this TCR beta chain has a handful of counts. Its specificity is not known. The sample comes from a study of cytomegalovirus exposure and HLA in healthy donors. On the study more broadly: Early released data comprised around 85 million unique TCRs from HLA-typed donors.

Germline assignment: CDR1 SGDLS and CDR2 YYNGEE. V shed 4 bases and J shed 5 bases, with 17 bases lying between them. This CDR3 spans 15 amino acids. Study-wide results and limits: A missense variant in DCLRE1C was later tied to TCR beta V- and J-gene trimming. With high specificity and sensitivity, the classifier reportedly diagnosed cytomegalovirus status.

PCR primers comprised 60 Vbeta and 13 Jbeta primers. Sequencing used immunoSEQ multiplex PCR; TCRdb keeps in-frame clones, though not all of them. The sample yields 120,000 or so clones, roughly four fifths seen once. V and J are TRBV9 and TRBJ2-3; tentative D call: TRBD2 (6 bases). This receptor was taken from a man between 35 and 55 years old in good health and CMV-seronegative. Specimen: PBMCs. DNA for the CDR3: TGTGCCAGCAGCCTACGCTGGAGGGCAGGAGATACGCAGTATTTT. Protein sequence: CASSLRWRAGDTQYF.